These 18 T cell receptor beta chains share one sample of origin, sequenced in a study of blood T cells in healthy people across ages. PCR was performed a second time for about 6 to 11 cycles using a sample-barcoded 5' primer and a J-beta primer mix. MiXCR, run by TCRdb on the 5' RACE reads, gives a single entry per CDR3 protein. The table lists about a million distinct CDR3 sequences, about 53% of them singletons. The sequencing input was blood. Source of these receptors: a woman aged 55-69 years in good health.

This clonotype was seen ten or more times. This chain joins TRBV29-1 and TRBJ2-1; possibly TRBD1 or TRBD2 for D (5 bases each). Germline CDR1 reads SQVTM; CDR2 reads ANQGSEA. Between the trimmed V and J ends, which lost 1 base and 0 bases, there was a span of 10 bases. CDR3 length equals 15 residues. The CDR3 is CSVEAGASSYNEQFF. The CDR3 DNA is TGCAGCGTTGAAGCCGGGGCGAGCTCCTACAATGAGCAGTTCTTC.

This chain joins TRBV12-5 and TRBJ2-7; D remains ambiguous. Germline V gene data show CDR1 as LGHNT and CDR2 as FRNRAP. Trimming left V 5 bases short and J 4 bases short, with 9 bases between. The CDR3 has 12 amino acids. The CDR3 protein is CASGRDWYEQYF. In DNA form, the CDR3 reads TGTGCTAGTGGTCGCGACTGGTACGAGCAGTACTTC.

The rearrangement joins TRBV7-2 to TRBJ2-5; D is ambiguous. The better agreement between TRBJ2-7 and the DNA end casts doubt on the J call. Germline assignment: CDR1 SGHTA and CDR2 FQGNSA. The CDR3 is 16 amino acids. This CDR3 is CASSFNIQEVPHEQYF. The CDR3 coding sequence is TGTGCCAGCAGCTTTAATATCCAGGAAGTCCCTCACGAGCAGTACTTC.

The chain is built from TRBV20-1 and TRBJ2-1; 12 nucleotides agree with TRBD2. The CDR3 has 13 residues. Unmatched junction bases numbered 3, after V lost 3 bases and J lost 9 bases. Per the germline V gene, CDR1 is DFQATT and CDR2 is SNEGSKA (reference sequence). The chain's CDR3 is CSARTSGRGEQFF. CDR3 nucleotides: TGCAGTGCTAGGACTAGCGGGAGAGGTGAGCAGTTCTTC.

V and J are TRBV10-3 and TRBJ2-3; 13 bases map to TRBD2. The germline V gene encodes CDR1 ENHRY and CDR2 SYGVKD. The CDR3 is 18 residues long. The ends lost 0 bases at V and 2 bases at J; junction bases unmatched: 5. The CDR3 protein is CAISESAGTSGNTDTQYF. CDR3 bases: TGTGCCATCAGTGAGTCCGCCGGGACTAGCGGGAACACAGATACGCAGTATTTT.

This clonotype was observed a few times. The J gene is TRBJ2-5, the V gene TRBV10-3; D is uncertain. Trimming removed 6 bases at V and 4 bases at J, with 15 bases between. CDR3 length: 14 amino acids. From germline, CDR1 is ENHRY and CDR2 SYGVKD. The CDR3 DNA reads as TGTGCCATCAGCTTGGGTGGGCCGGGAGAGACCCAGTACTTC. Translated: CAISLGGPGETQYF.

The chain uses TRBV7-8 and TRBJ2-3; the match to TRBD1 covers 10 bases. The CDR3 loop spans 16 amino acids. Germline loops: CDR1 SGHVS, CDR2 FQNEAQ. V lost 5 bases to trimming and J lost 7 bases; unmatched junction nucleotides: 12. The CDR3 coding sequence is TGTGCCAGCAGCCACAGACCGACAGGGGGCACGAATACGCAGTATTTT. It is translated as CASSHRPTGGTNTQYF. Full variable domain (remainder filled in from reference TRBV7-8 and TRBJ2-3): GAGVSQSPRYKVAKRGQDVALRCDPISGHVSLFWYQQALGQGPEFLTYFQNEAQLDKSGLPSDRFFAERPEGSVSTLKIQRTQQEDSAVYLCASSHRPTGGTNTQYFGPGTRLTVL.

This clonotype occurred a few times. This chain uses TRBV27 with TRBJ2-7; D is tentatively TRBD1 or TRBD2 (5 bases each). Deletions cut 6 bases from V and 2 bases from J, with 17 bases between. The CDR3 length is 15 residues. Germline assignment: CDR1 MNHEY and CDR2 SMNVEV (reference sequence). Written as DNA, the CDR3 is TGTGCCAGCAGCAAACCTGGGACCAACACCTACGAGCAGTACTTC. Protein sequence: CASSKPGTNTYEQYF.

This clonotype turned up a few times. The chain combines TRBV20-1 with TRBJ2-1; D unresolved. This CDR3 comprises 12 residues. From germline, CDR1 is DFQATT and CDR2 SNEGSKA (reference sequence). With 0 bases removed from V and 10 bases from J, the gap between germline ends came to 10 bases. The chain's CDR3 is CSAREVVKEQFF. In nucleotides, the CDR3 is TGCAGTGCTAGAGAAGTGGTAAAGGAGCAGTTCTTC.

This clonotype was recorded a few times. The CDR3 sequence is CASGVGDTQYF. CDR3 sequence (DNA): TGTGCTAGTGGAGTGGGAGATACGCAGTATTTT. The chain has TRBV12-5 and TRBJ2-3; D not certain. V was pared by 6 bases and J by 5 bases, with 6 bases between. Germline lookup yields CDR1 LGHNT and CDR2 FRNRAP. The CDR3 extends over 11 amino acids.

This sequence joins TRBV7-8 and TRBJ2-3; tentatively, D is TRBD1 (7 bases). V was pared by 2 bases and J by 3 bases, with 12 bases between. Germline CDR1 is SGHVS and CDR2 is FQNEAQ. This CDR3 region has 15 residues. The CDR3 DNA sequence: TGTGCCAGCAGCTTAAGGTCAGGGGGGACAGATACGCAGTATTTT. Protein: CASSLRSGGTDTQYF.

This clonotype was detected only once. The chain has TRBV3-1 and TRBJ1-1; TRBD1 might be the D (5 bases). Germline V lookup: CDR1 LGHDT, CDR2 YNNKEL (reference sequence). V dropped 4 bases and J dropped 0 bases, with 15 bases sitting between them. This CDR3 is 16 amino acids long. In nucleotides, the CDR3 is TGTGCCAGCAGCCCGATCCTCGAGGGGCTGAACACTGAAGCTTTCTTT. Translated, it gives CASSPILEGLNTEAFF.

As concerns this clonotype: At one end, the junction sequence differs from germline, possibly due to a read error. V is TRBV15 and J is TRBJ1-5, with D hard to call. The CDR3 has 14 residues. Germline CDR1 reads LNHNV; CDR2 reads YYDKDF (reference sequence). In nucleotides, the CDR3 is TGTGCCACCAACAGAGATCGCGGGAATCAGCCCCAGCATTTT. Translation: CATNRDRGNQPQHF.

The V and J genes are TRBV6-2 or TRBV6-3 and TRBJ1-1; no definite D call. The CDR3 spans 12 residues. V shed 0 bases and J shed 7 bases, with 6 bases lying between them. From germline, CDR1 is MNHEY and CDR2 SVGEGT. CDR3: CASSYSAGEAFF. DNA for the CDR3: TGTGCCAGCAGTTACTCGGCAGGTGAAGCTTTCTTT.

This clonotype came up a few times. The rearrangement links TRBV7-8 to TRBJ2-7, with 14 bases aligning to TRBD2. CDR3 length: 17 residues. V shed 3 bases, J shed 4 bases, and the junction held 8 bases outside the gene matches. Per the germline V gene, CDR1 is SGHVS and CDR2 is FQNEAQ. This chain's CDR3 is CASSLGLAGAEGYEQYF. CDR3 DNA: TGTGCCAGCAGCTTGGGACTAGCGGGAGCAGAAGGGTACGAGCAGTACTTC.

The chain links TRBV10-2 to TRBJ1-2; no clear D. CDR3 length equals 12 residues. Germline V gene lookup returns CDR1 WSHSY and CDR2 SAAADI. V was pared by 4 bases and J by 8 bases, with 11 bases between. CDR3 nucleotide sequence: TGCGCCAGCAGTGGAGTAGGAGAGGGCTACACCTTC. Its protein is CASSGVGEGYTF.

This chain connects TRBV12-3 or TRBV12-4 to TRBJ2-7; 11 bases align to TRBD1. This CDR3 has 14 amino acids. The J segment lost 7 bases and the V segment lost 8 bases, leaving 10 bases of the junction unmatched. The CDR3 DNA is TGTGCCAGCGGGAGAGGGACAGGGGGGAATGAGCAGTACTTC. Translated, it gives CASGRGTGGNEQYF.

This clonotype came up a few times. The chain joins TRBV6-6 to TRBJ2-4; 8 bases are shared with TRBD1. The ends lost 6 bases at V and 3 bases at J; junction bases unmatched: 7. The CDR3 totals 15 residues. CDR1 and CDR2 from the germline V gene are MNHNY and SVGAGI (reference sequence). The CDR3 here is CASRRETGVKNIQYF. The CDR3 nucleotides read TGTGCCAGCAGACGGGAGACAGGGGTCAAAAACATTCAGTACTTC.